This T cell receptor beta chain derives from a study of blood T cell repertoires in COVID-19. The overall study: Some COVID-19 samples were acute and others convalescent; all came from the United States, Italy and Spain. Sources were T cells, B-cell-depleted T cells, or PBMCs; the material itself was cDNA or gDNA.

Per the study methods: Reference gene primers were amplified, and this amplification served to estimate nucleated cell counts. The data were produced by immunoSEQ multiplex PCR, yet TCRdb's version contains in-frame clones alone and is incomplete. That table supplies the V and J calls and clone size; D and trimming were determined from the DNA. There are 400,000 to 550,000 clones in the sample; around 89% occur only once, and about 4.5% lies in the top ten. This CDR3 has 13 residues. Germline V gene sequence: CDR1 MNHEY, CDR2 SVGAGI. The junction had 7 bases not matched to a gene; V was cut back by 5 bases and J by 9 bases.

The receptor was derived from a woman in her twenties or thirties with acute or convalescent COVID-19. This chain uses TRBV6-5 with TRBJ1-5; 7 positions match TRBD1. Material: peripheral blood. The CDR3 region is CASSRQGRGPQHF. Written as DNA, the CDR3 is TGTGCCAGCAGTCGACAGGGTAGGGGGCCCCAGCATTTT.